This T cell receptor beta chain was sequenced in a study of blood T cell repertoires in COVID-19. Overall study context: Samples of COVID-19 (acute and convalescent) were obtained from the United States, Italy and Spain. T cells, B-cell-depleted T cells, or PBMCs provided the cDNA or gDNA that served as material.

Source study methods: Amplification of reference gene primers was used by the study to estimate nucleated cell counts. Sequencing used immunoSEQ multiplex PCR; TCRdb keeps in-frame clones, though not all of them. From that table come the V and J calls and clone size; the DNA was used to work out D and trimming. In the table there are about 220,000 clones, about 85% of which are singletons. Germline CDR1 SGHTA, CDR2 FQGNSA. There are 13 residues in the CDR3. The ends were cut back, 3 bases at V and 4 bases at J, with 7 bases in the middle. The TCR comes from a young man with active or convalescent COVID-19. Sequencing was performed on peripheral blood. J is TRBJ2-1 and V is TRBV7-2; D gene ambiguous. CDR3: CASSLVRYNEQFF. DNA for the CDR3: TGTGCCAGCAGCTTGGTGCGGTACAATGAGCAGTTCTTC.